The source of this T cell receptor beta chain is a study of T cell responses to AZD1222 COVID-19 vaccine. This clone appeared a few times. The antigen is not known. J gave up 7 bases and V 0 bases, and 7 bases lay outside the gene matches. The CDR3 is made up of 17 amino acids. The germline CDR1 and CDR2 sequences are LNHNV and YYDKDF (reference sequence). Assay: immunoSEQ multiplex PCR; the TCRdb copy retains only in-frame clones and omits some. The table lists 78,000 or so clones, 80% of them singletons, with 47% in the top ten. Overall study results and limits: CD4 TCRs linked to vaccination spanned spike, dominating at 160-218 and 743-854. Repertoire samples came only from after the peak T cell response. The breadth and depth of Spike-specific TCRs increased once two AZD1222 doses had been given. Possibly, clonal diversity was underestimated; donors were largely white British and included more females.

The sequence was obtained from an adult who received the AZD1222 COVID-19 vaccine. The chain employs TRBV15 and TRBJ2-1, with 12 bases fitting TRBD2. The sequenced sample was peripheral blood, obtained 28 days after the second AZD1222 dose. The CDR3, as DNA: TGTGCCACCAGCAGAGATAGGCTAGCGGGGGGGCCGAATGAGCAGTTCTTC. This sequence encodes CATSRDRLAGGPNEQFF.